A selection of T cell receptor beta chains follows, all from one sample in a study of CD8+ T cells in alopecia areata. Libraries were prepared by immunoSEQ multiplex PCR; TCRdb keeps only in-frame clonotypes and omits some of them. There are over 85,000 clones in the sample; approximately 42% occur only once, and 1% to 1.5% lies in the top ten. Sequenced material: CD4+ T cells sorted from blood. These receptors all come from a human donor with alopecia areata. Each CDR3 is given with its conserved first and last residue.

cdr3_aa: CAWSARETQYF
j_call: TRBJ2-5
v_call: TRBV30

cdr3_aa: CASSLVSGGSTDTQYF
j_call: TRBJ2-3
v_call: TRBV7-2

cdr3_aa: CASSEAVWQAFF
j_call: TRBJ1-1
v_call: TRBV2

cdr3_aa: CASSVSSGANVLTF
j_call: TRBJ2-6
v_call: TRBV6-5

cdr3_aa: CAWSRQALRYSNQPQHF
j_call: TRBJ1-5
v_call: TRBV30

cdr3_aa: CASRERPLAAYEQYF
j_call: TRBJ2-7
v_call: TRBV2

cdr3_aa: CASSRGNPETQYF
j_call: TRBJ2-5
v_call: TRBV6-5

cdr3_aa: CASSLDRVIGATQYF
j_call: TRBJ2-5
v_call: TRBV11-2

cdr3_aa: CASSFPGQGSGNYGYTF
j_call: TRBJ1-2
v_call: TRBV7-9

cdr3_aa: CASSFGETQYF
j_call: TRBJ2-5
v_call: TRBV11-1

cdr3_aa: CASSPKFPDLETQYF
j_call: TRBJ2-5
v_call: TRBV18

cdr3_aa: CASSERSGRAHYEQYF
j_call: TRBJ2-7
v_call: TRBV27

cdr3_aa: CASSPGQAFYEQYF
j_call: TRBJ2-7
v_call: TRBV18

cdr3_aa: CSVEDLIQGQQETQYF
j_call: TRBJ2-5
v_call: TRBV29-1

cdr3_aa: CASSESVGGGSYEQYF
j_call: TRBJ2-7
v_call: TRBV6-1

cdr3_aa: CASIRDSSTDTQYF
j_call: TRBJ2-3
v_call: TRBV2

cdr3_aa: CASSPDGSAGNTIYF
j_call: TRBJ1-3
v_call: TRBV7-9

cdr3_aa: CASSFPYYIQGPGTDTQYF
j_call: TRBJ2-3
v_call: TRBV28

cdr3_aa: CAWSRQAGGTGQPQHF
j_call: TRBJ1-5
v_call: TRBV30

cdr3_aa: CASLHWGEQFF
j_call: TRBJ2-1
v_call: TRBV7-9

cdr3_aa: CASSLARGTYNEQFF
j_call: TRBJ2-1
v_call: TRBV7-2

cdr3_aa: CASSGASVDTGELFF
j_call: TRBJ2-2
v_call: TRBV5-1

cdr3_aa: CASYRGHGYTF
j_call: TRBJ1-2
v_call: TRBV6-5

cdr3_aa: CASSQDSRVNEQFF
j_call: TRBJ2-1
v_call: TRBV4-2

cdr3_aa: CASGLVTGKTQYF
j_call: TRBJ2-5
v_call: TRBV6-1

cdr3_aa: CAWSWERSPLHF
j_call: TRBJ1-6
v_call: TRBV30

cdr3_aa: CASSQATVQETQYF
j_call: TRBJ2-5
v_call: TRBV4-2

cdr3_aa: CASSLSAAGELFF
j_call: TRBJ2-2
v_call: TRBV11-2

cdr3_aa: CASSPLTKLHF
j_call: TRBJ1-6
v_call: TRBV19

cdr3_aa: CSVTSSVPSTDTQYF
j_call: TRBJ2-3
v_call: TRBV29-1

cdr3_aa: CASRTTGQHRCSNQPQHF
j_call: TRBJ1-5
v_call: TRBV23-1

cdr3_aa: CSVGQGAYEQYF
j_call: TRBJ2-7
v_call: TRBV29-1

cdr3_aa: CASSLATGSTNEQFF
j_call: TRBJ2-1
v_call: TRBV7-2

cdr3_aa: CASSVYLGNIQYF
j_call: TRBJ2-4
v_call: TRBV5-1

cdr3_aa: CASSYQTGIPFYEQYF
j_call: TRBJ2-7
v_call: TRBV6-5

cdr3_aa: CASSLQGRRDGYTF
j_call: TRBJ1-2
v_call: TRBV6-1

cdr3_aa: CASSQDRYGSNTEAFF
j_call: TRBJ1-1
v_call: TRBV4-3